This T cell receptor (beta chain) was found in a study of blood T cell repertoires in COVID-19. V dropped 4 bases and J dropped 4 bases, with 11 bases sitting between them. CDR1 MGHRA and CDR2 YSYEKL come from the germline V gene. The CDR3 totals 13 residues. Study members were between about 18 and 100 years old and lived in 20 to 25 US regions. Researchers sorted participants into cohorts using their self-reported clinical history. Data came from immunoSEQ multiplex PCR; TCRdb stores just in-frame clones and leaves some out. The repertoire holds about 480,000 clones, with about 85% as singletons. The TCR originated in a woman between 18 and 29 years old with acute COVID-19. The rearrangement uses TRBV4-1 and TRBJ2-7; the D gene is possibly TRBD2 (6 bases). Input material: PBMCs or T cells enriched from blood (not recorded which). CDR3 DNA: TGCGCCAGCAGCCTCCAGGAGGGGTACGAGCAGTACTTC. Protein sequence: CASSLQEGYEQYF.